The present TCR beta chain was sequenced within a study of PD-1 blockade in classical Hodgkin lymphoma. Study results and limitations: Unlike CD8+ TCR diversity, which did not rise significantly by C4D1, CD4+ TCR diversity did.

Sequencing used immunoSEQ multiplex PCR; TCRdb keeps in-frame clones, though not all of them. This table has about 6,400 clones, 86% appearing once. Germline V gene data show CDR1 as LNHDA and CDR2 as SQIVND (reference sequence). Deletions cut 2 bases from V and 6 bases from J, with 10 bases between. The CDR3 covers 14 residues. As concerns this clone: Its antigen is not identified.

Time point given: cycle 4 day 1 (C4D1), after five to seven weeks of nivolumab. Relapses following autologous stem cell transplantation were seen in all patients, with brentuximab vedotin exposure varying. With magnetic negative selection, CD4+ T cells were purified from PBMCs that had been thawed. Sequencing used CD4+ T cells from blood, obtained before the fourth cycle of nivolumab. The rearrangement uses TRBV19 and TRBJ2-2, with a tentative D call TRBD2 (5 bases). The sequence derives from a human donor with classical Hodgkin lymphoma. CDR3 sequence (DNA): TGTGCCAGTAGTATACGAGGGATGGCCGGGGAGCTGTTTTTT. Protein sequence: CASSIRGMAGELFF.